The TCR beta chain under discussion was sequenced for a study of OX40 agonist ivuxolimab in advanced cancers. On the study more broadly: The dose-escalation cohort was approximately 80% male, with a mean age of around 60 years, ranging roughly 23 to 79.

A note on this clone: A read error may account for a junction end that differs from germline.

TCRdb's copy holds only in-frame clones and misses some; the assay was immunoSEQ multiplex PCR. The table includes 60,000 or so clones, roughly 82% detected once. The receptor was isolated from an adult with an advanced solid tumor such as melanoma, head and neck, liver or kidney cancer. The source was CD4+ or CD8+ T cells sorted from blood, collected in a trial of the OX40 agonist ivuxolimab.

DNA for the CDR3: TGTGCCAGCAGCCAGAACGGCAGCTTC. Its protein product is CASSQNGSF. The J gene is TRBJ2-7, the V gene TRBV11-3; unclear D gene. The V gene's germline CDR1 is SGHNT and CDR2 YENEEA. The CDR3 totals 9 residues.